This is a list of T cell receptor beta chains from one sample in a study of radiotherapy plus CTLA-4 blockade in lung cancer. This table comes from immunoSEQ multiplex PCR, and its TCRdb copy is limited to in-frame clones, with some not included. The profile shows some 50,000 clones, 70% to 90% of them singletons. Sequencing used peripheral blood, obtained from a patient treated with radiotherapy plus ipilimumab. These receptors came from a human donor with non-small cell lung cancer whose response to radiotherapy plus ipilimumab could not be evaluated. Both conserved end residues are trimmed from each CDR3.

v_gene	CDR3aa
TRBV7-2	ASSSDRASGGYT
TRBV29-1	SIDRGLTGELF
TRBV28	ASSFSGTAHEQY
TRBV5-1	ASSLEPSGSFSYEQY
TRBV7-9	ASSLGGIYNEQF
TRBV4-3	ASSARTGTYEQY
TRBV28	ASSPPLTEAF
TRBV30	AWSAGNWANEKLF
TRBV19	ASSRGPDTEAF
TRBV6-1	ASSGAGGTYEKLF
TRBV28	ASSDGTGTVQPQH
TRBV7-9	ASSYKPLTWSYNEQF
TRBV5-4	ASSWDREGNEQF
TRBV4-1	ASSQREGDTPGIAMYGEQY
TRBV7-6	ASSSGLAGPYEQY
TRBV4-3	ASSQSVAGYTDTQY
TRBV4-2	ASSQYSGTQYNEQF
TRBV7-6	ASTSLQGPYEQY
TRBV27	ASSLLMQTDTQY
TRBV9	ASSVEDRGTYEQY
TRBV28	ASSFLQPSYGYT
TRBV7-6	ASSLRTGSNQPQH
TRBV19	ASSKRGLAGGRETQY
TRBV5-1	ASSLGSVIPNTEAF
TRBV11-2	ASSMNSGRTDTQY
TRBV7-9	ASSSSNGVYEQY
TRBV5-1	ASSNLGQGINIQY
TRBV11-2	AGSLAQGPETEAF
TRBV9	ASSVQDGLAGPSYEQY
TRBV9	ASSVAGASADEQY
TRBV7-2	ASSLGRGGYNEQF
TRBV27	ASSLYPANTGELF
TRBV6-6	ASSYGGQGWPQH
TRBV29-1	SVGQGVYGYT
TRBV5-1	ASSFTGAQETQY
TRBV18	ASSEGLSNEQF
TRBV4-3	ASSQSQGLNEAF
TRBV14	ASSHQGLSYEQY
TRBV27	ASSPLGTSGEQY